Sequencing of this TCR beta chain was carried out in a study of control samples from healthy donors and cancer patients. Produced via immunoSEQ multiplex PCR; TCRdb's table is partial and in-frame only. This table has some 130,000 clones, around 93% appearing once. Trimming took 2 bases from V and 6 from J; bases not matched to a gene: 7. The CDR3 extends over 16 amino acids. CDR1 is SNHLY and CDR2 is FYNNEI in the germline V gene. This receptor was obtained from a woman aged 45-65 years in good health. Sequences were obtained from blood. This chain joins TRBV2 and TRBJ2-2; TRBD2 matches at 9 bases. This CDR3 is CASSEFRTSVAGELFF. In DNA form, the CDR3 reads TGTGCCAGCAGTGAATTTAGGACTAGCGTTGCCGGGGAGCTGTTTTTT.